Listed here are 13 T cell receptor beta chains from one sample, sequenced in a study of blood T cell repertoires in COVID-19 (TCRdb year 2020). The library was built by means of the immunoSEQ multiplex PCR assay. Drawn from immuneACCESS, this table holds only the in-frame rearrangements with V and J called that TCRdb kept. Clones are partly lost; checked studies trace under half to an unresolved V gene and leave the rest unexplained. For this sample the table gives tens of thousands of clones, of which around nine tenths were detected only once. Clones ranked in the top ten supply around 5.3% of the sample. The sequencing sample was made of peripheral blood. The receptors originated from a man in his fifties with active or convalescent COVID-19.

On this clone itself: The junction differs from germline at one of its ends, possibly a read error. Distinct nucleotide sequences in the sample also encode this CDR3. J is TRBJ1-6 and V is TRBV14, with a tentative D call TRBD1 (5 bases). CDR1 SGHDN and CDR2 FVKESK come from the germline V gene. CDR3 length equals 14 residues. This chain's CDR3 is CASSQEAGGSPLHF. The CDR3 DNA follows: TGTGCTAGCAGCCAAGAGGCGGGGGGTTCACCCCTCCACTTT.

The chain is built from TRBV2 and TRBJ2-6; a weak D match, TRBD1 (6 bases). CDR1 and CDR2 from the germline V gene are SNHLY and FYNNEI. The CDR3 covers 16 residues. V was shortened by 6 bases and J by 4 bases, with 16 bases between the two germline ends. The CDR3 is CASSVTGLGGANVLTF. In DNA, the CDR3 is TGTGCCAGCAGCGTAACAGGGCTGGGCGGGGCCAACGTCCTGACTTTC.

The chain combines TRBV30 with TRBJ2-5; TRBD1 aligns across 9 bases. Germline V lookup: CDR1 GTSNPN, CDR2 SVGIG (reference sequence). V trimming: 5 bases; J trimming: 4 bases; junction bases outside the gene matches: 8. The CDR3 length is 14 residues. The CDR3 DNA is TGTGCCTGGTCTACAGGGGGCGCGGGAGAGACCCAGTACTTC. It codes for CAWSTGGAGETQYF. Full variable domain (rest looked up from reference TRBV30 and TRBJ2-5): SQTIHQWPATLVQPVGSPLSLECTVEGTSNPNLYWYRQAAGRGLQLLFYSVGIGQISSEVPQNLSASRPQDRQFILSSKKLLLSDSGFYLCAWSTGGAGETQYFGPGTRLLVL.

This clone was counted between two and nine times. CDR3 bases: TGTGCCAGCAGTTTGAATGACGGGAATTCACCCCTCCACTTT. Its translation is CASSLNDGNSPLHF. The chain recombines TRBV28 with TRBJ1-6; no clear D. The V and J ends lost 3 bases and 7 bases respectively, with 10 bases between them. Germline V gives CDR1 MDHEN, CDR2 SYDVKM. This CDR3 is built from 14 residues.

This clone came up a few times. The chain's CDR3 is CASSFMGPTEAFF. CDR3 nucleotides: TGTGCCAGCAGTTTCATGGGCCCCACTGAAGCTTTCTTT. The rearrangement joins TRBV12-3 or TRBV12-4 to TRBJ1-1; the D is unclear. The CDR3 runs 13 residues. The germline V and J ends were trimmed by 3 bases and 4 bases, with 9 bases remaining between them.

V usage is TRBV24-1 and J usage is TRBJ1-2; 7 bases agree with TRBD1. V shed 3 bases, J shed 4 bases, and the junction held 4 bases outside the gene matches. CDR3 length equals 14 residues. Per germline, CDR1 KGHDR and CDR2 SFDVKD. The CDR3 DNA follows: TGTGCCACCAGTGATGACAGGGCGATCTATGGCTACACCTTC. Translating it yields CATSDDRAIYGYTF.

The genes are TRBV7-2 and TRBJ2-7; 8 bases map to TRBD1. Germline CDR1 is SGHTA and CDR2 is FQGNSA. The CDR3 loop spans 15 amino acids. V lost 3 bases, J lost 2 bases, and 6 bases stayed unmatched. CDR3 in DNA: TGTGCCAGCAGCTTGGACTCAGGGGGCACCTACGAGCAGTACTTC. Its protein is CASSLDSGGTYEQYF.

This chain uses TRBV2 with TRBJ1-4; D unclear. Trimming removed 5 bases from V and 7 bases from J, with 5 bases in between. Germline V gene data show CDR1 as SNHLY and CDR2 as FYNNEI. The CDR3 is 11 amino acids. The CDR3 sequence is CASSTSEKLFF. The CDR3 DNA follows: TGTGCCAGCAGTACATCTGAAAAACTGTTTTTT.

The chain joins TRBV5-4 to TRBJ1-5; the match to TRBD1 covers 7 bases. The CDR3 extends over 14 amino acids. V was clipped by 3 bases and J by 4 bases; unmatched bases: 4. CDR1 is SGHNT, CDR2 YYREEE, per germline (reference sequence). The CDR3 bases are TGTGCCAGCAGCTCAGACAGGGTTAATCAGCCCCAGCATTTT. Amino acids: CASSSDRVNQPQHF.

The chain recombines TRBV6-4 with TRBJ2-3; D not certain. Germline V gene lookup returns CDR1 MRHNA and CDR2 SNTAGT. The V and J ends lost 3 bases and 2 bases respectively, with 6 bases between them. This CDR3 is 13 amino acids long. CDR3 in amino acids: CASSEAYTDTQYF. In DNA, the CDR3 is TGTGCCAGCAGTGAGGCTTACACAGATACGCAGTATTTT.

CDR3 DNA sequence: TGTGCCAGTAGCAACAGGGGGCTCGGGAACACTGAAGCTTTCTTT. Protein sequence: CASSNRGLGNTEAFF. The V and J genes are TRBV19 and TRBJ1-1; 9 bases fit TRBD1. Losses at the gene ends were 6 bases for V and 1 base for J; bases not matched to a gene: 6. The germline gives CDR1 LNHDA, CDR2 SQIVND (reference sequence). The length of the CDR3 is 15 residues.

This chain joins TRBV10-2 and TRBJ2-7, with 7 bases lining up with TRBD1. The V gene's germline CDR1 is WSHSY and CDR2 SAAADI. With V trimmed by 3 bases and J by 7 bases, 9 bases remained unmatched. The CDR3 contains 14 residues. CDR3 sequence (DNA): TGCGCCAGCAGTGACCCGGGACAGACGGGGGAGCAGTACTTC. Protein sequence: CASSDPGQTGEQYF.

The genes are TRBV28 and TRBJ2-2; 8 nucleotides align to TRBD2. With 5 bases clipped from V and 3 bases from J, the junction kept 5 bases outside the gene matches. The germline gives CDR1 MDHEN, CDR2 SYDVKM. This CDR3 comprises 15 residues. The CDR3 coding sequence is TGTGCCAGCAGTCCCGGGGGGGGACACACCGGGGAGCTGTTTTTT. This encodes CASSPGGGHTGELFF. Variable domain in full (rest from reference TRBV28 and TRBJ2-2): DVKVTQSSRYLVKRTGEKVFLECVQDMDHENMFWYRQDPGLGLRLIYFSYDVKMKEKGDIPEGYSVSREKKERFSLILESASTNQTSMYLCASSPGGGHTGELFFGEGSRLTVL.